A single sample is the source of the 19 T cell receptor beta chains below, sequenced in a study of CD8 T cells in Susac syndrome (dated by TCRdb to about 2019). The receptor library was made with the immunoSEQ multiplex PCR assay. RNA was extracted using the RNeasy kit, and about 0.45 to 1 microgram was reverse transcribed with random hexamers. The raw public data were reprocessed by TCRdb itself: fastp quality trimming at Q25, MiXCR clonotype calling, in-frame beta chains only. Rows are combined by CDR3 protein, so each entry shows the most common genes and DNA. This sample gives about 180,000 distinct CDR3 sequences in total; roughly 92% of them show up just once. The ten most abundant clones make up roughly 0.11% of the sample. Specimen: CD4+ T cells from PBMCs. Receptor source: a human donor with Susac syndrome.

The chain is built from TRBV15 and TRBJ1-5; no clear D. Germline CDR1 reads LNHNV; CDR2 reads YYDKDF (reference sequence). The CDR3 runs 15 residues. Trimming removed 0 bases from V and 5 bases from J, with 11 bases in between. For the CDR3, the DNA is TGTGCCACCAGCAGAGAGGCCCGAGAGGATCAGCCCCAGCATTTT. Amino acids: CATSREAREDQPQHF.

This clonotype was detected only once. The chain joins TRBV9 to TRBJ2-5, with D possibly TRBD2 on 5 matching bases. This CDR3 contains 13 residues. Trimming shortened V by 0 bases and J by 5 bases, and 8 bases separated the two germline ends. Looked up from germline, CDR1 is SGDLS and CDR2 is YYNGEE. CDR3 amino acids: CASSVGSGETQYF. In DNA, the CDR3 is TGTGCCAGCAGCGTAGGGTCGGGGGAGACCCAGTACTTC.

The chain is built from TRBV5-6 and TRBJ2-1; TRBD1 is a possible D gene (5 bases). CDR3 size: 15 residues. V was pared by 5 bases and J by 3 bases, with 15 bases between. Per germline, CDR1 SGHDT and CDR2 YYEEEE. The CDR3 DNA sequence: TGTGCCAGCAGTTTCCAGGGTTTTAACTACAATGAGCAGTTCTTC. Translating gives CASSFQGFNYNEQFF. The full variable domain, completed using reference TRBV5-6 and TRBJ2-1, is DAGVTQSPTHLIKTRGQQVTLRCSPKSGHDTVSWYQQALGQGPQFIFQYYEEEERQRGNFPDRFSGHQFPNYSSELNVNALLLGDSALYLCASSFQGFNYNEQFFGPGTRLTVL.

The CDR3 coding sequence is TGTGCCAGCAGCTTGGCCGGGATGAACACTGAAGCTTTCTTT. Its translation is CASSLAGMNTEAFF. The chain has TRBV5-4 and TRBJ1-1; no reliable D call. The CDR3 has 14 residues. Germline lookup yields CDR1 SGHNT and CDR2 YYREEE (reference sequence). V was shortened by 0 bases and J by 0 bases, with 6 bases between the two germline ends. The variable domain in full, with the rest retrieved from reference TRBV5-4 and TRBJ1-1, is ETGVTQSPTHLIKTRGQQVTLRCSSQSGHNTVSWYQQALGQGPQFIFQYYREEENGRGNFPPRFSGLQFPNYSSELNVNALELDDSALYLCASSLAGMNTEAFFGQGTRLTVV.

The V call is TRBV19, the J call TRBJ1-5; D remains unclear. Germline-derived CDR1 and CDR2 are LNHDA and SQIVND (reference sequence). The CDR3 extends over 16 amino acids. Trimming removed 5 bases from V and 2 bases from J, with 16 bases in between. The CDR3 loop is CASSLSTLLGNQPQHF. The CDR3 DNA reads TGTGCCAGTAGTTTGTCCACCCTGCTCGGCAATCAGCCCCAGCATTTT.

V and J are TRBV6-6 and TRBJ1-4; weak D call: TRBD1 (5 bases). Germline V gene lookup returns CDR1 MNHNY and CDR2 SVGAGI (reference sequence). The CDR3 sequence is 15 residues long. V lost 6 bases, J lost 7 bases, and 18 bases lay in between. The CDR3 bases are TGTGCCAGCAGCCTCCCAGTCGGGGCGGGTGAAAAACTGTTTTTT. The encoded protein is CASSLPVGAGEKLFF.

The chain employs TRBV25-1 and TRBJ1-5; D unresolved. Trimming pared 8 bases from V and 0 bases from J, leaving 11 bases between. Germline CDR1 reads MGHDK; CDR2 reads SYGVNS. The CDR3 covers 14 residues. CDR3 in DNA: TGTGCCAGCTGGAATGGGTATAGCAATCAGCCCCAGCATTTT. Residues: CASWNGYSNQPQHF.

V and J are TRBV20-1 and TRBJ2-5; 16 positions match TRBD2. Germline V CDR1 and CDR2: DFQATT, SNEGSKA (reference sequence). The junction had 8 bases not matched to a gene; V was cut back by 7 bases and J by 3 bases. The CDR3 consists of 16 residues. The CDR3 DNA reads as TGCAGTGTCGTAGGGACTAGCGGGGGGGTTAAAGAGACCCAGTACTTC. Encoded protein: CSVVGTSGGVKETQYF.

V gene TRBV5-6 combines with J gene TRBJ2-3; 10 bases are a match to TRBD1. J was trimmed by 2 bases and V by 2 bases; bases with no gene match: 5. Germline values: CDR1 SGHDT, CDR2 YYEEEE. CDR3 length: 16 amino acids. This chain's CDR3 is CASSFTGQGNTDTQYF. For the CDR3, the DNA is TGTGCCAGCAGCTTTACGGGACAGGGGAACACAGATACGCAGTATTTT.

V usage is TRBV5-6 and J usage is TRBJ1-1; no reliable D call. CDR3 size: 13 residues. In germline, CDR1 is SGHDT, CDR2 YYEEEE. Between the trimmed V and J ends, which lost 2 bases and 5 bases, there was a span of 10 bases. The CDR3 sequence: CASSLGKATEAFF. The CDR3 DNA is TGTGCCAGCAGCTTAGGGAAGGCTACTGAAGCTTTCTTT.

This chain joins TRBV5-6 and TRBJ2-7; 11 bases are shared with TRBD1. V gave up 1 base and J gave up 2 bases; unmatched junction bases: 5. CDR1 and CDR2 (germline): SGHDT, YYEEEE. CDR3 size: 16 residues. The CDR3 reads CASSLRTGGSTYEQYF. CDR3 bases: TGTGCCAGCAGCTTGAGGACAGGGGGCTCGACCTACGAGCAGTACTTC.

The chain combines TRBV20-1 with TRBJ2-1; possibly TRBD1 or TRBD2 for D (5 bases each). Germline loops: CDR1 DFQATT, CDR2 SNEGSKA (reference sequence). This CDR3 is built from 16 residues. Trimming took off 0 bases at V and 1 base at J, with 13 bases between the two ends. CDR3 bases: TGCAGTGCTAGAGATCCGTGGGGGAATTCCTACAATGAGCAGTTCTTC. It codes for CSARDPWGNSYNEQFF.

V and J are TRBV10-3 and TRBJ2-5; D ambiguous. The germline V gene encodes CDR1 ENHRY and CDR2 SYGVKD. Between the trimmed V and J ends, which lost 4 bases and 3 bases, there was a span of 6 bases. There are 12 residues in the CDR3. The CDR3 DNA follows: TGTGCCATCAGTGCCCAGGAAGAGACCCAGTACTTC. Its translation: CAISAQEETQYF.

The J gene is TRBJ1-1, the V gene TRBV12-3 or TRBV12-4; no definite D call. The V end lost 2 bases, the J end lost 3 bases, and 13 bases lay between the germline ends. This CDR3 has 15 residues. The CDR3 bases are TGTGCCAGCAGTTTATCTGGAGGGAGGCACACTGAAGCTTTCTTT. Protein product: CASSLSGGRHTEAFF.

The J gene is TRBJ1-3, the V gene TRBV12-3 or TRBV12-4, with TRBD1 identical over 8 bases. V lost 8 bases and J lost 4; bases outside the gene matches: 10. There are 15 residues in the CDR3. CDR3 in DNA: TGTGCCAGCCGAGTCGGGACAGGTCGCGGAAACACCATATATTTT. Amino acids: CASRVGTGRGNTIYF.

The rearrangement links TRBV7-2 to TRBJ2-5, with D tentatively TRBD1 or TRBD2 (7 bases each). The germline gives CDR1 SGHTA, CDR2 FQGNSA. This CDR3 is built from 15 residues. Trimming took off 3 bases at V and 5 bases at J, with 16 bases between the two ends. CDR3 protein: CASSFQGGAGETQYF. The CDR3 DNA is TGTGCCAGCAGCTTCCAGGGGGGGGCCGGGGAGACCCAGTACTTC.

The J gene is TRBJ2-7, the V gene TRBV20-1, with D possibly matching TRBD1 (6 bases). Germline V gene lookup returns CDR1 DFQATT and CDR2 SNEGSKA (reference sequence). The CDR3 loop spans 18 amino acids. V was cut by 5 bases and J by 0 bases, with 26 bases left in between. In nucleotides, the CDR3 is TGCAGTGCTCCATCATCTTCGTCCCGGACAGTGGGCTCCTACGAGCAGTACTTC. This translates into CSAPSSSSRTVGSYEQYF.

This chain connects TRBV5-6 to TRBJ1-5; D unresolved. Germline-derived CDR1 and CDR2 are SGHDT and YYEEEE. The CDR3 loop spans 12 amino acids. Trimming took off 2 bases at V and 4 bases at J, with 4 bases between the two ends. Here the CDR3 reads CASSFNNQPQHF. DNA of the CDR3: TGTGCCAGCAGCTTTAATAATCAGCCCCAGCATTTT.

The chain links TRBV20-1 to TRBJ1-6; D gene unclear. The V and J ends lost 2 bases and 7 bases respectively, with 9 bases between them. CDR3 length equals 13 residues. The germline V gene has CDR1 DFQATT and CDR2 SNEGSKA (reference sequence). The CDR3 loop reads CSARIGPNSPLHF. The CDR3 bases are TGCAGTGCTAGAATCGGACCCAATTCACCCCTCCACTTT.